A single sample gave rise to the 6 T cell receptor beta chains below, sequenced in a study of blood T cells in healthy people across ages. Next came a second PCR, run for roughly 6 to 11 cycles, which used a sample-barcoded 5' primer along with a J-beta primer mix. TCRdb redid the calling of the 5' RACE reads with MiXCR, one entry per CDR3 protein. This table holds approximately 320,000 distinct CDR3 sequences, roughly 29% found once. The specimen sequenced was blood. Source of these receptors: a woman aged 65 to 85 in good health.

This clonotype was counted a few times. The V gene is TRBV6-1, the J gene TRBJ2-2; D call uncertain. The CDR3 consists of 15 residues. Germline loops: CDR1 MNHNS, CDR2 SASEGT. V shed 2 bases and J shed 3 bases, with 10 bases lying between them. The CDR3, as DNA: TGTGCCAGCAGTGAACGCCTAGTCGACACCGGGGAGCTGTTTTTT. Encoded protein: CASSERLVDTGELFF.

A few counts support this clonotype. J is TRBJ2-3 and V is TRBV28; a weak D match, TRBD1 (5 bases). V was cut by 4 bases and J by 0 bases, with 11 bases left in between. CDR3 size: 15 residues. The germline V gene has CDR1 MDHEN and CDR2 SYDVKM. CDR3 nucleotide sequence: TGTGCCAGCAGTTCAGGGCTTTCTAGCACAGATACGCAGTATTTT. It yields the protein CASSSGLSSTDTQYF.

A few counts support this clonotype. V usage is TRBV29-1 and J usage is TRBJ2-7; the D gene is possibly TRBD2 (5 bases). The germline CDR1 and CDR2 sequences are SQVTM and ANQGSEA. The CDR3 contains 11 residues. The germline V and J ends were trimmed by 6 bases and 7 bases, with 13 bases remaining between them. The CDR3 region is CSVSVPGEQYF. CDR3 nucleotide sequence: TGCAGCGTCTCGGTCCCGGGGGAGCAGTACTTC.

About this clonotype: One end of the junction fails to match germline, which may point to a read error. The chain links TRBV19 to TRBJ2-7, with 7 bases fitting TRBD1. Per the germline V gene, CDR1 is LNHDA and CDR2 is SQIVND (reference sequence). This CDR3 contains 16 residues. DNA for the CDR3: TGTGCCAGCAGAGGGACCGGGACAGAGTTTACCTACGAACAGTACTTC. Protein: CASRGTGTEFTYEQYF. The full variable domain, rest sourced from reference TRBV19 and TRBJ2-7, is DGGITQSPKYLFRKEGQNVTLSCEQNLNHDAMYWYRQDPGQGLRLIYYSQIVNDFQKGDIAEGYSVSREKKESFPLTVTSAQKNPTAFYLCASRGTGTEFTYEQYFGPGTRLTVT.

The chain carries TRBV20-1 and TRBJ1-4, with TRBD1 matching 7 bases. V shed 5 bases and J 2 bases; nucleotides not matched to a gene: 2. The CDR3 contains 13 residues. The germline gives CDR1 DFQATT, CDR2 SNEGSKA (reference sequence). CDR3 residues: CSAEQGTNEKLFF. The CDR3 region has the DNA TGCAGTGCTGAACAGGGGACTAATGAAAAACTGTTTTTT.

The sample holds a few counts of this clonotype. This chain uses TRBV5-5 with TRBJ2-1, with a possible D match to TRBD1 (6 bases). From germline, CDR1 is SGHKS and CDR2 YYEKEE (reference sequence). Trimming removed 0 bases from V and 6 bases from J, with 16 bases in between. This CDR3 has 16 amino acids. CDR3: CASSLGQVQVSNEQFF. DNA for the CDR3: TGTGCCAGCAGCTTGGGACAGGTCCAGGTCAGCAATGAGCAGTTCTTC. The full variable domain, with the rest looked up from reference TRBV5-5 and TRBJ2-1, is DAGVTQSPTHLIKTRGQQVTLRCSPISGHKSVSWYQQVLGQGPQFIFQYYEKEERGRGNFPDRFSARQFPNYSSELNVNALLLGDSALYLCASSLGQVQVSNEQFFGPGTRLTVL.